A selection of T cell receptor beta chains follows, all from one sample in a study of response to subunit inactivated influenza vaccine. TCRdb re-called the RT-PCR reads with MiXCR, one entry per CDR3 protein. Of 600,000 to 850,000 distinct CDR3 sequences in the sample, 12% to 15% are singletons; the top ten hold 6% to 9.5%. Here the sequenced sample was PBMCs from blood, taken 14 to 15 days before vaccination. The origin of the receptors is a man in his forties or fifties who received an inactivated influenza vaccine. Each CDR3 is given with its conserved first and last residue. D genes are given only for firm matches. Clone sizes are given selectively: once, few, many, or a class where the clone is expanded.

-	-	TRBV30	TRBJ2-7	TGTGCCTGGAGTGTACAACGGATGTACCGCGAGCAGTACTTC	CAWSVQRMYREQYF
TRBD2	-	TRBV5-1	TRBJ2-2	TGCGCCAGCAGCCTCACTAGCGGGAGCTCCGGGGAGCTGTTTTTT	CASSLTSGSSGELFF
-	few	TRBV20-1	TRBJ2-1	TGCAGTGCTAGAGAGGTGGGAGATGAGCAGTTCTTC	CSAREVGDEQFF
-	-	TRBV7-9	TRBJ2-2	TGTGCCAGCATGAAGGGGTCGATCGGGGAGCTGTTTTTT	CASMKGSIGELFF
-	-	TRBV6-2/TRBV6-3	TRBJ1-2	TGTGCCAGCAGTTGGTCGGGAACTAACTATGGCTACACCTTC	CASSWSGTNYGYTF
-	-	TRBV7-2	TRBJ1-4	TGTGCCAGCAGCTTAGGGACCCTTCGTGTTGAAAAACTGTTTTTT	CASSLGTLRVEKLFF
-	many	TRBV6-2/TRBV6-3	TRBJ2-2	TGTGCCAGCAGTTCCAGGGCGAACACCGGGGAGCTGTTTTTT	CASSSRANTGELFF
-	many	TRBV28	TRBJ2-5	TGTGCCAGCAGTACCGCCCTTGGGACCCAAGAGACCCAGTACTTC	CASSTALGTQETQYF
TRBD1	few	TRBV4-2	TRBJ2-3	TGTGCCAGCAGCCAGGGACAGGGCTCTTCCACAGATACGCAGTATTTT	CASSQGQGSSTDTQYF
-	many	TRBV12-3/TRBV12-4	TRBJ2-5	TGTGCCAGCAGCCAAGCCTCTAGCGCAACCCAGTACTTC	CASSQASSATQYF
-	few	TRBV14	TRBJ2-3	TGTGCCAGCAGCCAGCTGTCGGGAACAGATACGCAGTATTTT	CASSQLSGTDTQYF
-	many	TRBV11-3	TRBJ2-1	TGTGCCAGCAGCTTAGGCCGGGAAGGCAATGAGCAGTTCTTC	CASSLGREGNEQFF
TRBD1	few	TRBV7-9	TRBJ2-2	TGTGCCAGCAGCTTGAAACAGGGGTCGAACACCGGGGAGCTGTTTTTT	CASSLKQGSNTGELFF
-	-	TRBV11-1	TRBJ2-1	TGTGCCAGCAGCTTAGTGGGGAGCGGTAGCTCCTACAATGAGCAGTTCTTC	CASSLVGSGSSYNEQFF
-	few	TRBV9	TRBJ1-4	TGTGCCAGCAGTAAGACCCAAGCAACTAATGAAAAACTGTTTTTT	CASSKTQATNEKLFF
-	few	TRBV4-3	TRBJ2-3	TGCGCCAGCAGCCCCGGCCAAAGGTTTGGCACAGATACGCAGTATTTT	CASSPGQRFGTDTQYF
-	few	TRBV20-1	TRBJ1-6	TGCAGTGCACTGCTAACTTATAATTCACCCCTCCACTTT	CSALLTYNSPLHF
-	few	TRBV3-1	TRBJ2-7	TGTGCCAGCAGCCAAGTTTCGGGCCACGAGCAGTACTTC	CASSQVSGHEQYF
-	few	TRBV18	TRBJ2-7	TGTGCCAGCTCAGCAGGCCGGAGCTCCTACGAGCAGTACTTC	CASSAGRSSYEQYF
-	-	TRBV15	TRBJ2-7	TGTGCCACCAGCAGAGACAAGGGCACGTTGATTTACGAGCAGTACTTC	CATSRDKGTLIYEQYF
-	-	TRBV3-1	TRBJ2-7	TGTGCCAGCAGCCAGACTGAGGGGAAATACTACGAGCAGTACTTC	CASSQTEGKYYEQYF
-	-	TRBV20-1	TRBJ2-4	TGCAGTGCTATTCCGTTAACAGATCTAGCCAAAAACATTCAGTACTTC	CSAIPLTDLAKNIQYF
-	-	TRBV2	TRBJ2-7	TGTGCCAGCAGTGTTCGGGCCCTCGGGCAGTACTTC	CASSVRALGQYF
-	-	TRBV5-1	TRBJ2-1	TGCGCCAGCCGGGAGCGGTCCTACAATGAGCAGTTCTTC	CASRERSYNEQFF
-	many	TRBV5-1	TRBJ2-2	TGTGCCAGCAGCCCTACCGGGAGCAACACCGGGGAGCTGTTTTTT	CASSPTGSNTGELFF
TRBD2	-	TRBV20-1	TRBJ2-7	TGCAGTGCTAGTACCGGGACTAGCGATCGCGAGCAGTACTTC	CSASTGTSDREQYF
TRBD1	-	TRBV28	TRBJ2-7	TGTGCCAGCAGTTTTGAGGGGACAGGGTACTTCTACGAGCAGTACTTC	CASSFEGTGYFYEQYF
TRBD2	-	TRBV20-1	TRBJ2-5	TGCAGTGCTAGAGAAGTAGCGGGAGTGGAGACCCAGTACTTC	CSAREVAGVETQYF
-	few	TRBV30	TRBJ1-1	TGTGCCTGCCAGCCTGGGGCAGGTGAGAACACTGAAGCTTTCTTT	CACQPGAGENTEAFF
-	-	TRBV25-1	TRBJ1-1	TGTGCCAGCAGTGTTGGGGTGGACACTGAAGCTTTCTTT	CASSVGVDTEAFF
-	many	TRBV11-2	TRBJ2-1	TGTGCCAGCAGCTTAACGCCGGGCGATGAGCAGTTCTTC	CASSLTPGDEQFF
-	-	TRBV2	TRBJ2-5	TGTGCCAGCTCTCGGGCCCCGGGGTACCAAGAGACCCAGTACTTC	CASSRAPGYQETQYF
-	few	TRBV7-9	TRBJ1-5	TGTGCCAGCAGCGGGACGCAGGGGACGCCCCAGCATTTT	CASSGTQGTPQHF
TRBD2	-	TRBV5-1	TRBJ2-2	TGCGCCAGCAGCCTAGCGGGGGAGAACACCGGGGAGCTGTTTTTT	CASSLAGENTGELFF
-	many	TRBV7-9	TRBJ2-1	TGTGCCAGCAGCTTAGAGGTCGATGAGCAGTTCTTC	CASSLEVDEQFF
-	-	TRBV6-2/TRBV6-3	TRBJ1-5	TGTGCCAGCAGGCGCCCAGGCGGTAGCAATCAGCCCCAGCATTTT	CASRRPGGSNQPQHF
TRBD1	few	TRBV5-1	TRBJ1-6	TGCGCCAGCAGCGCATCCGGGACAGGGTTTAATTCACCCCTCCACTTT	CASSASGTGFNSPLHF
-	-	TRBV7-9	TRBJ2-2	TGTGCCAGCAGCTGGACACCCGCGAACACCGGGGAGCTGTTTTTT	CASSWTPANTGELFF
TRBD2	-	TRBV7-2	TRBJ2-3	TGTGCCAGCAGTCCCAGAGGAAGCGGGGGGGCCGGGGATACGCAGTATTTT	CASSPRGSGGAGDTQYF
TRBD1	few	TRBV20-1	TRBJ2-5	TGCAGTGCTAGACAGGGGGTTGGGGAGACCCAGTACTTC	CSARQGVGETQYF
-	few	TRBV6-2/TRBV6-3	TRBJ2-1	TGTGCCAGCAGTTACTCCGGGACACGAGGTGAGCAGTTCTTC	CASSYSGTRGEQFF
TRBD2	-	TRBV11-3	TRBJ2-1	TGTGCCAGCAGCGACCGACTAGCCCTCTACAATGAGCAGTTCTTC	CASSDRLALYNEQFF
TRBD1	many	TRBV5-1	TRBJ2-7	TGCGCCAGCAGCTTGAGGACAGGGAGGGAGCAGTACTTC	CASSLRTGREQYF
-	few	TRBV12-3/TRBV12-4	TRBJ2-2	TGTGCCAGCAGACTAGTTTTCGGGGAGCTGTTTTTT	CASRLVFGELFF
TRBD2	-	TRBV15	TRBJ2-2	TGTGCCACCAGCAGAGTGCCCGCTAGCGGCGGGGAGCTGTTTTTT	CATSRVPASGGELFF
-	-	TRBV5-1	TRBJ2-7	TGCGCCAGCAGCTTAGGGGACGTCTACGAGCAGTACTTC	CASSLGDVYEQYF
-	-	TRBV18	TRBJ2-7	TGTGCCAGCTCACCCAAAAGCAGCGCCGAGCAGTACTTC	CASSPKSSAEQYF
-	few	TRBV24-1	TRBJ2-1	TGTGCCACCAGTCGAGTGGGGGCCGATGAGCAGTTCTTC	CATSRVGADEQFF
TRBD2	-	TRBV11-2	TRBJ2-1	TGTGCCAGCAGCTTAGGGACTAGCTATGAGCAGTTCTTC	CASSLGTSYEQFF
TRBD2	-	TRBV9	TRBJ2-1	TGTGCCAGCAGCGTAGCTACAGGGACTAGCGGGAGCTATGAGCAGTTCTTC	CASSVATGTSGSYEQFF
-	few	TRBV7-2	TRBJ1-2	TGTGCCAGCAGCCCGGACAGTATTGACTATGGCTACACCTTC	CASSPDSIDYGYTF
TRBD1	-	TRBV5-1	TRBJ2-7	TGCGCCAGCAGCGAAACCGGGACAGCCTTCTACGAGCAGTACTTC	CASSETGTAFYEQYF
TRBD2	few	TRBV7-9	TRBJ2-5	TGTGCCAGCAGCCATCAGGCGGGGGAAGAGACCCAGTACTTC	CASSHQAGEETQYF
-	few	TRBV29-1	TRBJ1-1	TGCAGCGTTGACATGGGGACTGAAGCTTTCTTT	CSVDMGTEAFF
-	few	TRBV7-9	TRBJ2-1	TGTGCCAGCAGCTTCTTCGGGTGGGGCTCCTACAATGAGCAGTTCTTC	CASSFFGWGSYNEQFF